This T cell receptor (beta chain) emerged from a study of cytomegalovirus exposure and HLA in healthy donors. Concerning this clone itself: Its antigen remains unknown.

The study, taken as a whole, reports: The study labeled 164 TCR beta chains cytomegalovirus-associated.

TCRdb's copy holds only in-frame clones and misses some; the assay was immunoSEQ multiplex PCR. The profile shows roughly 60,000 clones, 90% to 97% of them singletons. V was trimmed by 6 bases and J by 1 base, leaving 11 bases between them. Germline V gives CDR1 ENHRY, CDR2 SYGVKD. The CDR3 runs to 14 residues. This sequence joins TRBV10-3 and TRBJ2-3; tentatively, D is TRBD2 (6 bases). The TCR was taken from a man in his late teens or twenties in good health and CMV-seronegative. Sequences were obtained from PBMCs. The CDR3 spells CAIRGLLGTDTQYF. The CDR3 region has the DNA TGTGCCATCAGGGGACTCCTTGGCACAGATACGCAGTATTTT.